Listed here are 10 T cell receptor beta chains from one sample, sequenced in a study of CD8+CD57+ T cells in acquired aplastic anemia (dated by TCRdb to the late 2010s). Sequencing instrument: Illumina HiSeq 2000. Genomic DNA served as template for TCR beta VDJ combination and CDR3 sequence profiling. TCRdb passed the public sequencing reads through fastp at Q25 and MiXCR, retaining productive beta sequences. Merged by CDR3 protein, the rows form single entries marked with the most common genes and DNA. This sample has about 180,000 distinct CDR3 sequences in its table, and about 47% of those were observed once. Of the sample, about 2.9% is held by the ten largest clones. Input material: sorted CD4+, CD8+, or CD8+CD57+ T cells (not recorded which) from PBMCs. These receptor sequences come from a human donor in good health.

The V call is TRBV12-3 or TRBV12-4, the J call TRBJ1-2; D not certain. Trimming took off 2 bases at V and 7 bases at J, with 8 bases between the two ends. CDR3 length: 12 residues. The CDR3 is CASSLSRGGYTF. The CDR3 bases are TGTGCCAGCAGTTTAAGCCGCGGTGGCTACACCTTC.

V gene TRBV5-6 combines with J gene TRBJ2-7, with TRBD1 identical over 8 bases. Trimming took 3 bases from V and 5 from J; bases not matched to a gene: 7. The CDR3 has 14 amino acids. Germline CDR1 and CDR2: SGHDT and YYEEEE. The CDR3: CASSSDRENHEQYF. The CDR3 bases are TGTGCCAGCAGCTCGGACAGGGAAAATCACGAGCAGTACTTC.

V and J are TRBV15 and TRBJ2-1; 8 nucleotides line up with TRBD1. This CDR3 region has 17 residues. V shed 2 bases, J shed 7 bases, and the junction held 13 bases outside the gene matches. Germline assignment: CDR1 LNHNV and CDR2 YYDKDF (reference sequence). CDR3 loop: CATSRPFTGQGANEQFF. The CDR3 bases are TGTGCCACCAGCAGACCATTTACGGGGCAGGGGGCGAATGAGCAGTTCTTC.

This clonotype was observed at least ten times. The chain is built from TRBV19 and TRBJ2-2, with D tentatively TRBD1 (5 bases). This CDR3 has 15 amino acids. The germline V gene has CDR1 LNHDA and CDR2 SQIVND (reference sequence). V was pared by 6 bases and J by 1 base, with 12 bases between. The CDR3 nucleotides are TGTGCCAGTAGAGTAACAGGTCGGAACACCGGGGAGCTGTTTTTT. The encoded protein is CASRVTGRNTGELFF.

With respect to this clonotype: A read error may be the cause here, since a much bigger clone is one base away. The chain has TRBV6-5 and TRBJ1-5, with a weak D call TRBD1 (6 bases). Germline V gene data show CDR1 as MNHEY and CDR2 as SVGAGI. This CDR3 spans 15 amino acids. CDR3 in amino acids: CASSYGPGVNQPKHF. CDR3 DNA: TGTGCCAGCAGTTACGGTCCAGGGGTCAATCAGCCCAAGCATTTT.

The rearrangement links TRBV7-6 to TRBJ1-1; D might be TRBD1 (6 bases). With 4 bases removed from V and 4 bases from J, the gap between germline ends came to 7 bases. This CDR3 has 12 amino acids. Germline V gene data show CDR1 as SGHVS and CDR2 as FNYEAQ. CDR3 sequence (DNA): TGTGCCAGCAGCTGGGACATCACTGAAGCTTTCTTT. Translated, it gives CASSWDITEAFF. Supplemented by reference TRBV7-6 and TRBJ1-1, the full variable domain reads GAGVSQSPRYKVTKRGQDVALRCDPISGHVSLYWYRQALGQGPEFLTYFNYEAQQDKSGLPNDRFSAERPEGSISTLTIQRTEQRDSAMYRCASSWDITEAFFGQGTRLTVV.

V is TRBV9 and J is TRBJ2-5; 7 bases are shared with TRBD2. Germline assignment: CDR1 SGDLS and CDR2 YYNGEE. CDR3 length equals 15 residues. J gave up 4 bases and V 0 bases, and 6 bases lay outside the gene matches. The CDR3 sequence is CASSVGGGVSETQYF. Here the CDR3 DNA reads TGTGCCAGCAGCGTAGGGGGGGGGGTATCAGAGACCCAGTACTTC.

This chain links TRBV2 with TRBJ2-3; the match to TRBD1 covers 7 bases. The V gene's germline CDR1 is SNHLY and CDR2 FYNNEI. J gave up 4 bases and V 6 bases, and 4 bases lay outside the gene matches. This CDR3 contains 13 residues. The CDR3 nucleotides are TGTGCCAGCAGATACAGGGGTCCAGATACGCAGTATTTT. It yields the protein CASRYRGPDTQYF.

J is TRBJ2-1 and V is TRBV20-1, with 12 bases lining up with TRBD2. This CDR3 spans 15 amino acids. Unmatched junction bases numbered 6, after V lost 1 base and J lost 8 bases. Germline V gene sequence: CDR1 DFQATT, CDR2 SNEGSKA (reference sequence). The CDR3 nucleotides are TGCAGTGCTAGAGCGACTAGCGGGAGTTTGGATGAGCAGTTCTTC. This gives the protein CSARATSGSLDEQFF.

V usage is TRBV24-1 and J usage is TRBJ2-3, with 9 bases fitting TRBD2. V was pared by 5 bases and J by 5 bases, with 7 bases of the junction left unmatched. Germline V lookup: CDR1 KGHDR, CDR2 SFDVKD. The CDR3 totals 15 residues. CDR3 sequence reads: CATSGAGGPGDTQYF. The CDR3 nucleotides are TGTGCCACCAGTGGGGCGGGGGGGCCTGGAGATACGCAGTATTTT.